The subject of this entry is one T cell receptor (beta chain). These data come from a study of lymphopenia after photon versus proton radiotherapy. The CDR3 runs 12 residues. CDR1 is LGHNA and CDR2 is YNFKEQ in the germline V gene. V lost 0 bases, J lost 14 bases, and 11 bases lay in between. Only in-frame clones appear in the TCRdb table, and some are missing; sequencing was by immunoSEQ multiplex PCR. The sample has 25,000 to 30,000 clones; around 85% are singletons. Here the sequenced sample was peripheral blood, taken from a patient treated with photon-based radiotherapy. The J gene is TRBJ2-1, the V gene TRBV4-2; either TRBD1 or TRBD2 may fit D (6 bases each). The receptor comes from a man in his fifties with gastric cancer. The CDR3 is CASSQDRRGKFF. As DNA, the CDR3 is TGTGCCAGCAGCCAAGATCGGAGGGGGAAGTTCTTC.